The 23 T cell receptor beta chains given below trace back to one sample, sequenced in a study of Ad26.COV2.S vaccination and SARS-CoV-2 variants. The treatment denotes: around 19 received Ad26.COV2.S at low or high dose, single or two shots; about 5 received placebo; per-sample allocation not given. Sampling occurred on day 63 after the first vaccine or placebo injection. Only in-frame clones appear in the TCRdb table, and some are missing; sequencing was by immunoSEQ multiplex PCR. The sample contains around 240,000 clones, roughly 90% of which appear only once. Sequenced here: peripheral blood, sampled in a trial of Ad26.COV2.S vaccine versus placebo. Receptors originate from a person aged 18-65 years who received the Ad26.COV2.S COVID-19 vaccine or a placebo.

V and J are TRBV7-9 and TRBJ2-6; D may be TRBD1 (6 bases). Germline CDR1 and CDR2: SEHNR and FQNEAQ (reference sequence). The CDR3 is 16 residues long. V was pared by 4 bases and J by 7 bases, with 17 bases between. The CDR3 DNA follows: TGTGCCAGCAGCTCCGGGACACCATTCCCCGCCAACGTCCTGACTTTC. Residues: CASSSGTPFPANVLTF.

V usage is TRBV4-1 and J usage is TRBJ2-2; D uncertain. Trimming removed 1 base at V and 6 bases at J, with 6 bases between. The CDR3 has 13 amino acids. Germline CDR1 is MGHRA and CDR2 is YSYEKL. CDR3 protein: CASSQVRSGELFF. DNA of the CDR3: TGCGCCAGCAGCCAAGTCCGATCCGGGGAGCTGTTTTTT.

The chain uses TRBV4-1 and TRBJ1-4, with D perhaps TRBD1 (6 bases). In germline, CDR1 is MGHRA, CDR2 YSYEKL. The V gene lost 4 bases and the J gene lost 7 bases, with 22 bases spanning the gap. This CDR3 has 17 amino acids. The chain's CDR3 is CASSRLPGGQGGEKLFF. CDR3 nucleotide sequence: TGCGCCAGCAGCCGATTACCTGGGGGGCAGGGAGGTGAAAAACTGTTTTTT.

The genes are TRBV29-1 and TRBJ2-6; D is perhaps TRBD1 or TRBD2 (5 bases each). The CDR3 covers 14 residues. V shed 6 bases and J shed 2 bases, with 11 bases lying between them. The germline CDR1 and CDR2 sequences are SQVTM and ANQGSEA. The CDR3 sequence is CSVTQGAGANVLTF. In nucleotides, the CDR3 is TGCAGCGTGACCCAGGGAGCTGGGGCCAACGTCCTGACTTTC.

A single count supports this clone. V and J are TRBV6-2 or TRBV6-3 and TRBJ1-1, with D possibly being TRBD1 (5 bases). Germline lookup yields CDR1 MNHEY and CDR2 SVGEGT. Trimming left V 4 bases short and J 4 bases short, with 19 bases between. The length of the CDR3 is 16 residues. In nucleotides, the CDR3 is TGTGCCAGCAGTTTAATTGGGGGGACTCTGGGCACTGAAGCTTTCTTT. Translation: CASSLIGGTLGTEAFF.

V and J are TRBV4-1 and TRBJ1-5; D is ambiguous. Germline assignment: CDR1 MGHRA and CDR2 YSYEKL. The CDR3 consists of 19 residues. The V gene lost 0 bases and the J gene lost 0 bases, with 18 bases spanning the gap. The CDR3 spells CASSQDSGEMGYSNQPQHF. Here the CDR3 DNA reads TGCGCCAGCAGCCAAGATAGTGGGGAAATGGGGTATAGCAATCAGCCCCAGCATTTT.

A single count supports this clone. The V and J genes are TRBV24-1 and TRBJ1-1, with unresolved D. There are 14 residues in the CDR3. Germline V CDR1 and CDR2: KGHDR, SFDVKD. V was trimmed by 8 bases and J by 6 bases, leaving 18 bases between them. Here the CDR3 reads CATKYQPRSAEAFF. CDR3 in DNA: TGTGCCACCAAATACCAACCACGTAGTGCTGAAGCTTTCTTT.

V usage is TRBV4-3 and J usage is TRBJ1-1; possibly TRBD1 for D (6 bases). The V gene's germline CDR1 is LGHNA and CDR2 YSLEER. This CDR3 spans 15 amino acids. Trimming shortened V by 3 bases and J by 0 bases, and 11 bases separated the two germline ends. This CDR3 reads CASSQQQGLNTEAFF. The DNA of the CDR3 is TGCGCCAGCAGCCAGCAACAGGGCCTGAACACTGAAGCTTTCTTT.

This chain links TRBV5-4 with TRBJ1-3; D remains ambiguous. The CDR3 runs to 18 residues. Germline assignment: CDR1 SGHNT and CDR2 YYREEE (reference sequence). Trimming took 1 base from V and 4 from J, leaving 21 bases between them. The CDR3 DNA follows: TGTGCCAGCAGCTTGCTTAGTGGTGGGTCGGGCCAAGGAAACACCATATATTTT. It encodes CASSLLSGGSGQGNTIYF.

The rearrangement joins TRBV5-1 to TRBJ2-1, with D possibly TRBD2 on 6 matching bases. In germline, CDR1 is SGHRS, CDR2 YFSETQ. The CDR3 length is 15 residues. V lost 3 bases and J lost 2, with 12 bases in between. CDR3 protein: CASSSRTKTYNEQFF. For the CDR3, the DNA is TGCGCCAGCAGCTCCAGGACTAAAACCTACAATGAGCAGTTCTTC.

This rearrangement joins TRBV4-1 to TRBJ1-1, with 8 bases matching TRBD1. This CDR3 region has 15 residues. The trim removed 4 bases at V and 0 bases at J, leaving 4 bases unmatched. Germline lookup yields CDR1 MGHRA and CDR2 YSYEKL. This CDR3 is CASSRGQGLNTEAFF. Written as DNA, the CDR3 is TGCGCCAGCAGCCGCGGACAGGGATTGAACACTGAAGCTTTCTTT.

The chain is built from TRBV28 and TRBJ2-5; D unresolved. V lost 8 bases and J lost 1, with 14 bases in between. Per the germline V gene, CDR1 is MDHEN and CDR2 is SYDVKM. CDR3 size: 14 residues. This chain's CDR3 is CASCIGLLQETQYF. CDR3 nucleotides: TGTGCCAGCTGTATCGGGTTGCTCCAAGAGACCCAGTACTTC. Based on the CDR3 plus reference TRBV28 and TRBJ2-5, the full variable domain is DVKVTQSSRYLVKRTGEKVFLECVQDMDHENMFWYRQDPGLGLRLIYFSYDVKMKEKGDIPEGYSVSREKKERFSLILESASTNQTSMYLCASCIGLLQETQYFGPGTRLLVL.

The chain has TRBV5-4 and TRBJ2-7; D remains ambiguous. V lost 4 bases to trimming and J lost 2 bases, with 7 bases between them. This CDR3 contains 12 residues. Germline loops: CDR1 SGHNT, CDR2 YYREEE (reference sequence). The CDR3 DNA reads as TGTGCCAGCAGCCCGCAAACCTACGAGCAGTACTTC. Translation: CASSPQTYEQYF.

This chain's CDR3 is CASSLGTGVGTEAFF. The CDR3 bases are TGTGCCAGCAGCCTAGGTACAGGGGTGGGGACTGAAGCTTTCTTT. This chain uses TRBV7-2 with TRBJ1-1, with 7 bases identical to TRBD1. The CDR3 extends over 15 amino acids. After removal of 5 bases from V and 5 bases from J, the junction contained 11 bases not matched to a gene. Germline V lookup: CDR1 SGHTA, CDR2 FQGNSA.

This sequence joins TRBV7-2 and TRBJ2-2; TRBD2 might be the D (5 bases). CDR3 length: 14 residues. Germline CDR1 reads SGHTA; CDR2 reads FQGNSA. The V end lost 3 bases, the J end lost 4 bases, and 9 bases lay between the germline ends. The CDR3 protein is CASSLSLGTGELFF. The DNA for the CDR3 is TGTGCCAGCAGCTTGTCACTAGGCACCGGGGAGCTGTTTTTT.

Here the CDR3 reads CASSPSSGDSFYEQYF. The CDR3 nucleotides are TGTGCCAGCTCACCTTCATCAGGGGATTCCTTCTACGAGCAGTACTTC. V gene TRBV18 combines with J gene TRBJ2-7; the D gene is possibly TRBD1 (6 bases). Trimming took 3 bases from V and 3 from J, leaving 18 bases between them. The CDR3 is 16 amino acids. The germline gives CDR1 KGHSH, CDR2 LQKENI.

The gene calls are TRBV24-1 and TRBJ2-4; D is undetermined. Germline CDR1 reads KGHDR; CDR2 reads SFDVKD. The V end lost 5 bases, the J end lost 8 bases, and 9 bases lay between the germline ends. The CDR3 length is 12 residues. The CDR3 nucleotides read TGTGCCACCAGTGCCAATGGGGACATTCAGTACTTC. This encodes CATSANGDIQYF.

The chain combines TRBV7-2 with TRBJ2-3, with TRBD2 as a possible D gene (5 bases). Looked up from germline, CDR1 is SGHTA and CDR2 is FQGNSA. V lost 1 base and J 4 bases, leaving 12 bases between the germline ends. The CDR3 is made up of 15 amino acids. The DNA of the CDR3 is TGTGCCAGCAGCTTAGACCCAACGAGGGCAGATACGCAGTATTTT. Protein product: CASSLDPTRADTQYF.

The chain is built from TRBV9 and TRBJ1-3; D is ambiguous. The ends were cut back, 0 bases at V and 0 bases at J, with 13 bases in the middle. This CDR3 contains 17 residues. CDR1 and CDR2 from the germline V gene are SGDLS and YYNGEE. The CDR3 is CASSVGGGFTSGNTIYF. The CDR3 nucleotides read TGTGCCAGCAGCGTAGGAGGCGGTTTTACCTCTGGAAACACCATATATTTT.

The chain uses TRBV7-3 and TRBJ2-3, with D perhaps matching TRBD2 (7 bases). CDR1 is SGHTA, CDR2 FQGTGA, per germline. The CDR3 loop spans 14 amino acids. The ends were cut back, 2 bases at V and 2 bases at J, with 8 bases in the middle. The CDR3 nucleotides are TGTGCCAGCAGCTTAGCGGGGGCCACAGATACGCAGTATTTT. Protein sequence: CASSLAGATDTQYF. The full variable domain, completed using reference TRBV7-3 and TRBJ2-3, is GAGVSQTPSNKVTEKGKYVELRCDPISGHTALYWYRQSLGQGPEFLIYFQGTGAADDSGLPNDRFFAVRPEGSVSTLKIQRTERGDSAVYLCASSLAGATDTQYFGPGTRLTVL.

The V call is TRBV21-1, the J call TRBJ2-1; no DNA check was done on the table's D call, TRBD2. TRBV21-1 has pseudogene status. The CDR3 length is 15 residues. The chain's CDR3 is CASSAIAGGLNEQFF. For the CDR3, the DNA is TGTGCCAGCAGCGCCATAGCGGGGGGGTTAAATGAGCAGTTCTTC.

The CDR3 DNA reads as TGTGCCAGCAGTTACGGCCCAGCACGGGGAGAGACCCAGTACTTC. Translating gives CASSYGPARGETQYF. The chain links TRBV6-6 to TRBJ2-5; D is perhaps TRBD2 (5 bases). Germline V gives CDR1 MNHNY, CDR2 SVGAGI (reference sequence). V was cut by 2 bases and J by 4 bases, with 14 bases left in between. CDR3 length: 15 residues.

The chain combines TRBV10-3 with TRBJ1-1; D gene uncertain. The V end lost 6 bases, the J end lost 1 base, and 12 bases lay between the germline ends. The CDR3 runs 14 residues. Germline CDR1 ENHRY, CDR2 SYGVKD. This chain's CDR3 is CAIRLGFGNTEAFF. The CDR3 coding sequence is TGTGCCATCAGATTAGGGTTCGGGAACACTGAAGCTTTCTTT.